These 16 T cell receptor beta chains came from one sample sequenced in a study of T cell changes during pregnancy in multiple sclerosis. Produced via immunoSEQ multiplex PCR; TCRdb's table is partial and in-frame only. The table includes fewer than 30,000 clones, approximately 92% detected once. The sequencing here drew on CD4+ T cells from peripheral blood mononuclear cells, taken in the first trimester of pregnancy. These receptors all stem from a female donor with multiple sclerosis, enrolled in a pregnancy study.

This clone was seen once. This rearrangement joins TRBV7-2 to TRBJ1-2; perhaps TRBD1 as D (5 bases). The CDR3 sequence is 15 residues long. Germline V gene sequence: CDR1 SGHTA, CDR2 FQGNSA. The V and J ends lost 5 bases and 4 bases respectively, with 17 bases between them. CDR3 loop: CASSLDSTASYGYTF. The CDR3, as DNA: TGTGCCAGCAGCCTCGATTCGACAGCGAGCTATGGCTACACCTTC.

The chain combines TRBV9 with TRBJ2-3; 12 nucleotides match TRBD1. The CDR3 is 15 amino acids. With V trimmed by 3 bases and J by 5 bases, 4 bases remained unmatched. Germline-derived CDR1 and CDR2 are SGDLS and YYNGEE. CDR3 residues: CASSARDRGQDTQYF. The CDR3 DNA follows: TGTGCCAGCAGCGCCCGGGACAGGGGGCAAGATACGCAGTATTTT. The complete variable domain, with remaining parts taken from reference TRBV9 and TRBJ2-3, reads DSGVTQTPKHLITATGQRVTLRCSPRSGDLSVYWYQQSLDQGLQFLIQYYNGEERAKGNILERFSAQQFPDLHSELNLSSLELGDSALYFCASSARDRGQDTQYFGPGTRLTVL.

The genes are TRBV11-2 and TRBJ2-3; D is ambiguous. V lost 3 bases, J lost 1 base, and 8 bases lay in between. This CDR3 region has 14 residues. Germline CDR1 SGHAT, CDR2 FQNNGV. CDR3 residues: CASSFATRTDTQYF. CDR3 bases: TGTGCCAGCAGCTTCGCTACCCGCACAGATACGCAGTATTTT.

This rearrangement joins TRBV2 to TRBJ1-5; TRBD1 might be the D (5 bases). The V end lost 6 bases, the J end lost 1 base, and 7 bases lay between the germline ends. Germline CDR1 SNHLY, CDR2 FYNNEI. This CDR3 spans 13 amino acids. Written as DNA, the CDR3 is TGTGCCAGCAGGACAGAGAGCAATCAGCCCCAGCATTTT. This sequence encodes CASRTESNQPQHF.

The chain has TRBV5-1 and TRBJ2-7, with D perhaps TRBD1 (6 bases). This CDR3 is 15 amino acids long. The germline V gene has CDR1 SGHRS and CDR2 YFSETQ. V was cut by 5 bases and J by 0 bases, with 15 bases left in between. CDR3 nucleotide sequence: TGCGCCAGCAGTATGCTCGAGGACAGCTCCTACGAGCAGTACTTC. Residues: CASSMLEDSSYEQYF.

This clone has just a few counts. The chain uses TRBV9 and TRBJ1-2; D remains ambiguous. This CDR3 is 14 amino acids long. V was pared by 0 bases and J by 4 bases, with 10 bases between. Germline CDR1 SGDLS, CDR2 YYNGEE. The CDR3 spells CASSVGGERYGYTF. The CDR3 DNA reads as TGTGCCAGCAGCGTAGGGGGAGAACGCTATGGCTACACCTTC.

The genes are TRBV7-3 and TRBJ2-1; 9 bases are shared with TRBD2. This CDR3 is built from 16 residues. V shed 3 bases, J shed 2 bases, and the junction held 5 bases outside the gene matches. Germline CDR1 SGHTA, CDR2 FQGTGA. The CDR3 DNA is TGTGCCAGCAGCTTGTCGTCTAGCGGGGCCTACAATGAGCAGTTCTTC. Protein product: CASSLSSSGAYNEQFF.

The rearrangement uses TRBV10-3 and TRBJ1-1; D unclear. The V gene's germline CDR1 is ENHRY and CDR2 SYGVKD. Trimming pared 5 bases from V and 7 bases from J, leaving 14 bases between. The CDR3 runs to 13 residues. The CDR3 nucleotides read TGTGCCATCAGTCCCGGGAGCAAACTTGAAGCTTTCTTT. Translated, it gives CAISPGSKLEAFF.

The V call is TRBV6-5, the J call TRBJ1-4; 9 bases line up with TRBD1. The V and J ends lost 5 bases and 7 bases, in that order; junction bases with no gene match: 5. Germline V gene sequence: CDR1 MNHEY, CDR2 SVGAGI. The CDR3 runs 14 residues. CDR3 loop: CASSPRDRAEKLFF. The CDR3 bases are TGTGCCAGCAGTCCACGGGACAGGGCTGAAAAACTGTTTTTT.

A few counts support this clone. The chain carries TRBV30 and TRBJ1-1; no clear D gene. This CDR3 spans 12 amino acids. Germline CDR1 and CDR2: GTSNPN and SVGIG (reference sequence). Trimming shortened V by 1 base and J by 3 bases, and 6 bases separated the two germline ends. CDR3 amino acids: CAWSGAYTEAFF. The CDR3 nucleotides are TGTGCCTGGAGTGGGGCGTACACTGAAGCTTTCTTT.

V and J are TRBV30 and TRBJ2-2; weak D call: TRBD1 (5 bases). CDR3 length: 14 residues. Trimming pared 3 bases from V and 2 bases from J, leaving 10 bases between. Germline CDR1 GTSNPN, CDR2 SVGIG (reference sequence). The CDR3 region is CAWRGRFNTGELFF. DNA for the CDR3: TGTGCCTGGAGGGGGCGATTCAACACCGGGGAGCTGTTTTTT.

The rearrangement joins TRBV5-1 to TRBJ2-5; 8 nucleotides align to TRBD1. The germline CDR1 and CDR2 sequences are SGHRS and YFSETQ. This CDR3 has 17 amino acids. The trim removed 5 bases at V and 5 bases at J, leaving 17 bases unmatched. CDR3 region: CASSRQAGGLLWETQYF. The CDR3, as DNA: TGCGCCAGCAGTCGACAGGCAGGGGGCTTATTGTGGGAGACCCAGTACTTC. Full variable domain (remainder filled in from reference TRBV5-1 and TRBJ2-5): KAGVTQTPRYLIKTRGQQVTLSCSPISGHRSVSWYQQTPGQGLQFLFEYFSETQRNKGNFPGRFSGRQFSNSRSEMNVSTLELGDSALYLCASSRQAGGLLWETQYFGPGTRLLVL.

The genes are TRBV10-3 and TRBJ1-6, with 8 bases matching TRBD1. V gave up 8 bases and J gave up 6 bases; unmatched junction bases: 6. Germline V gene data show CDR1 as ENHRY and CDR2 as SYGVKD. This CDR3 is 14 amino acids long. The CDR3 here is CAISRGQGNSPLHF. In DNA, the CDR3 is TGTGCCATCTCCCGCGGACAGGGTAATTCACCCCTCCACTTT.

In nucleotides, the CDR3 is TGTGCCAGCAGTTCTCGGACAGCAGAAGCTTTCTTT. Its protein product is CASSSRTAEAFF. The gene calls are TRBV6-5 and TRBJ1-1; perhaps TRBD1 as D (6 bases). V gave up 4 bases and J gave up 8 bases, with 11 bases separating them. There are 12 residues in the CDR3. The germline gives CDR1 MNHEY, CDR2 SVGAGI.

The chain couples TRBV7-8 to TRBJ1-5, with 7 nucleotides matching TRBD1. Germline assignment: CDR1 SGHVS and CDR2 FQNEAQ. V dropped 5 bases and J dropped 5; count of bases not matched to a gene: 6. This CDR3 region has 14 residues. Here the CDR3 DNA reads TGTGCCAGCAGCCTTACAGGGGAGGATCAGCCCCAGCATTTT. This translates into CASSLTGEDQPQHF.

This chain joins TRBV2 and TRBJ1-6, with D possibly being TRBD1 (5 bases). The germline gives CDR1 SNHLY, CDR2 FYNNEI. The CDR3 is 14 amino acids. Trimming took 6 bases from V and 8 from J, leaving 14 bases between them. CDR3 sequence reads: CASSMTVTYSPLHF. CDR3 coding DNA: TGTGCCAGCAGCATGACAGTTACCTATTCACCCCTCCACTTT. Full variable domain (rest looked up from reference TRBV2 and TRBJ1-6): EPEVTQTPSHQVTQMGQEVILRCVPISNHLYFYWYRQILGQKVEFLVSFYNNEISEKSEIFDDQFSVERPDGSNFTLKIRSTKLEDSAMYFCASSMTVTYSPLHFGNGTRLTVT.